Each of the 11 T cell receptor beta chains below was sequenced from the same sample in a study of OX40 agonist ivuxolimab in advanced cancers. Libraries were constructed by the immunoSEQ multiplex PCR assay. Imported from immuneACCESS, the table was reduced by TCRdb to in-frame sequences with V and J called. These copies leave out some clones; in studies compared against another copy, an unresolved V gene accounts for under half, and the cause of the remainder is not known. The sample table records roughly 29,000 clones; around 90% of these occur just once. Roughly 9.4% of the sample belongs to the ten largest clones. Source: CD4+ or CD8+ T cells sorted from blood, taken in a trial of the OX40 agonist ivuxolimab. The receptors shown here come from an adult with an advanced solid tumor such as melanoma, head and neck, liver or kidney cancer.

The CDR3 protein is CASTRTYEQYF. DNA of the CDR3: TGTGCCAGCACTAGAACCTACGAGCAGTACTTC. This rearrangement joins TRBV2 to TRBJ2-7; D ambiguous. CDR3 size: 11 residues. Germline V gene lookup returns CDR1 SNHLY and CDR2 FYNNEI. Trimming took off 7 bases at V and 2 bases at J, with 6 bases between the two ends.

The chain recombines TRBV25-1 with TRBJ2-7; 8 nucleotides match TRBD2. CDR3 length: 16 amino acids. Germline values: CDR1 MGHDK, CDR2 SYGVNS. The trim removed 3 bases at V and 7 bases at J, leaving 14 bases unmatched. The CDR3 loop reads CASSEVTSGAPYEQYF. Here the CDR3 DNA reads TGTGCCAGCAGTGAGGTCACTAGCGGTGCCCCTTATGAGCAGTACTTC.

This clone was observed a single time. The CDR3 region is CASSEGQGDLHF. The CDR3 coding sequence is TGTGCCAGCAGCGAGGGACAGGGAGACCTCCACTTT. The J gene is TRBJ1-6, the V gene TRBV5-6; 9 positions agree with TRBD1. This CDR3 has 12 residues. CDR1 and CDR2 (germline): SGHDT, YYEEEE. J was trimmed by 15 bases and V by 4 bases; bases with no gene match: 5.

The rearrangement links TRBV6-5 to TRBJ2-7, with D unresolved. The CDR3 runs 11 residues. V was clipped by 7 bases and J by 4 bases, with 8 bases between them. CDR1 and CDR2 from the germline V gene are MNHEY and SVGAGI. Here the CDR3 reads CASTFAYEQYF. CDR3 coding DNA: TGTGCCAGCACCTTCGCTTACGAGCAGTACTTC.

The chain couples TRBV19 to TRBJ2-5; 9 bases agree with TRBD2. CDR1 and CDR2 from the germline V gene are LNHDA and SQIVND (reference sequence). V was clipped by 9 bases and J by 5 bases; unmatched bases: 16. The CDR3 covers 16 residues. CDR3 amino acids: CASLERAGGSWETQYF. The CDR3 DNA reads TGTGCCAGCCTGGAGCGAGCGGGGGGAAGTTGGGAGACCCAGTACTTC.

In nucleotides, the CDR3 is TGCGCCAGCAGCCTACAGGGGGTGGACAATGAGCAGTTCTTC. It yields the protein CASSLQGVDNEQFF. The genes are TRBV5-1 and TRBJ2-1; the match to TRBD1 covers 8 bases. Per germline, CDR1 SGHRS and CDR2 YFSETQ. The CDR3 length is 14 residues. V was pared by 4 bases and J by 5 bases, with 5 bases of the junction left unmatched.

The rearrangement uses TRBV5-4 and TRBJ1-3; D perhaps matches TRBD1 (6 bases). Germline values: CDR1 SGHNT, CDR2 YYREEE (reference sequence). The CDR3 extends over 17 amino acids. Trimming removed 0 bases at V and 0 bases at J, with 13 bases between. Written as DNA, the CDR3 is TGTGCCAGCAGCTTGGGCCACCGGGACAACTCTGGAAACACCATATATTTT. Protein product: CASSLGHRDNSGNTIYF.

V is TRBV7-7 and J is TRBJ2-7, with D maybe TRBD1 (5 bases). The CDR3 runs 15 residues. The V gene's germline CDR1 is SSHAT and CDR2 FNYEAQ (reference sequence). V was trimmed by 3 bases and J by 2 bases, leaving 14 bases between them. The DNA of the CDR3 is TGTGCCAGCAGCTTCGGCCAGGGAAGGGCCTACGAGCAGTACTTC. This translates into CASSFGQGRAYEQYF.

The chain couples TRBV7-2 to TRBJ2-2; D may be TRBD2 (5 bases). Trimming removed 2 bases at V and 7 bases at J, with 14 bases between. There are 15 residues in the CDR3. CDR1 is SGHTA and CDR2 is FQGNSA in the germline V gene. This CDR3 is CASSLNSGWNGELFF. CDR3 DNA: TGTGCCAGCAGCTTAAATTCGGGGTGGAACGGGGAGCTGTTTTTT.

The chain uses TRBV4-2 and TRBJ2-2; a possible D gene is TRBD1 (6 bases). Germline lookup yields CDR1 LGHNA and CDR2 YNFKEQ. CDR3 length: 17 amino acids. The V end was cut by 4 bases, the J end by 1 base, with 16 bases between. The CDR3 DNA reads TGTGCCAGCAGCCTACCCCGACAGGCGTTGAACACCGGGGAGCTGTTTTTT. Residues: CASSLPRQALNTGELFF.

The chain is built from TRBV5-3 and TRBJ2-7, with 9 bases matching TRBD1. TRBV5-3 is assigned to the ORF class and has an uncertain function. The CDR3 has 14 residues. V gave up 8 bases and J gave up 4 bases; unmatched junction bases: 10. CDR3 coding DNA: TGTGCCAGCAGCCCCGGACAGGGGTGGTACGAGCAGTACTTC. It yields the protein CASSPGQGWYEQYF.